This entry describes one T cell receptor (beta chain). No antigen is known for it. The data derive from a study of OX40 agonist ivuxolimab in advanced cancers. Study details: Treatment of patients was with ivuxolimab, an agonistic anti-OX40 (CD134) antibody. Those treated in dose escalation had hepatocellular carcinoma, melanoma, renal cell cancer or head and neck cancer. Study-wide results and limits: Dose levels from 0.1 to 3.0 mg/kg saw CD4+ and CD8+ blood T cells expand clonally by week 6.

The V gene lost 2 bases and the J gene lost 9 bases, with 12 bases spanning the gap. The CDR3 runs to 13 residues. Germline loops: CDR1 SGHRS, CDR2 YFSETQ. Sequencing was performed with immunoSEQ multiplex PCR; in TCRdb, only in-frame clones are kept and a portion is missing. Of some 50,000 clones listed, 75% to 85% were seen once; the top ten hold over 3%. Material: CD4+ or CD8+ T cells sorted from blood, obtained in a trial of the OX40 agonist ivuxolimab. V usage is TRBV5-1 and J usage is TRBJ2-1, with D perhaps TRBD2 (7 bases). This receptor was taken from an adult with an advanced solid tumor such as melanoma, head and neck, liver or kidney cancer. For the CDR3, the DNA is TGCGCCAGCAGCTTTAATAGGGGGGGTGAGCAGTTCTTC. Protein product: CASSFNRGGEQFF.